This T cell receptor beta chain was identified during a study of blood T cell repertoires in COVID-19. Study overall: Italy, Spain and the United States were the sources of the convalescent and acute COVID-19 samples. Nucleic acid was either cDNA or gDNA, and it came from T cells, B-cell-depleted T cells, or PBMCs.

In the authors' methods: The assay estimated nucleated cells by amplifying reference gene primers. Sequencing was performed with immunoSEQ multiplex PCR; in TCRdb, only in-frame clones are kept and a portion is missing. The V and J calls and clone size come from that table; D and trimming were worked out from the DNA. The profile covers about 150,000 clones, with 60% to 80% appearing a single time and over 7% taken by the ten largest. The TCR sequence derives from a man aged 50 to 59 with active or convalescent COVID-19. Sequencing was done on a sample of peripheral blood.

CDR3 region: CAFGLAGVGETQYF. In DNA, the CDR3 is TGTGCCTTTGGACTAGCGGGAGTCGGGGAGACCCAGTACTTC. The chain carries TRBV30 and TRBJ2-5, with TRBD2 matching 13 bases. CDR1 and CDR2 from the germline V gene are GTSNPN and SVGIG (reference sequence). The CDR3 loop spans 14 amino acids. Germline trimming cut 7 bases from V and 5 bases from J; bases unmatched to any gene: 7.